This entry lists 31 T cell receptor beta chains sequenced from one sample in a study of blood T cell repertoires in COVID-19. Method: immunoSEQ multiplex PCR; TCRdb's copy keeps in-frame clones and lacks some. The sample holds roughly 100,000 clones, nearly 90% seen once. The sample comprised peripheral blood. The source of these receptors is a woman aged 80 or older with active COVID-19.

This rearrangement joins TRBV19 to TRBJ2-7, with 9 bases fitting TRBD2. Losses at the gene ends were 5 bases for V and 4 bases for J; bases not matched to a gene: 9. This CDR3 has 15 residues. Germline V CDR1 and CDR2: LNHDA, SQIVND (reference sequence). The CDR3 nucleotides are TGTGCCAGTAGTGTCTATAGCGGGAGTACATACGAGCAGTACTTC. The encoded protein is CASSVYSGSTYEQYF.

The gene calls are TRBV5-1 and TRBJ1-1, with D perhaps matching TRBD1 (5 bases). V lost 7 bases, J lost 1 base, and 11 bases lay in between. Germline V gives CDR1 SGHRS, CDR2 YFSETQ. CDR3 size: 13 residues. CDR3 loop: CASSNGGNTEAFF. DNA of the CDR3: TGCGCCAGCTCGAACGGGGGGAACACTGAAGCTTTCTTT.

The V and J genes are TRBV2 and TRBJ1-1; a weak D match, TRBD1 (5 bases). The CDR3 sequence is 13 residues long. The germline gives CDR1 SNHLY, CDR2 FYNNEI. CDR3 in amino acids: CGGRGNMNTEAFF. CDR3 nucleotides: TGTGGAGGACGGGGGAACATGAACACTGAAGCTTTCTTT.

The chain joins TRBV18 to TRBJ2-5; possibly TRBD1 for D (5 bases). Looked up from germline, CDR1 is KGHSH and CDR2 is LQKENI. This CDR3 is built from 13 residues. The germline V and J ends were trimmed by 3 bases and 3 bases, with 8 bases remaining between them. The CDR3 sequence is CASSPAGKETQYF. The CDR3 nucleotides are TGTGCCAGCTCACCGGCAGGGAAAGAGACCCAGTACTTC.

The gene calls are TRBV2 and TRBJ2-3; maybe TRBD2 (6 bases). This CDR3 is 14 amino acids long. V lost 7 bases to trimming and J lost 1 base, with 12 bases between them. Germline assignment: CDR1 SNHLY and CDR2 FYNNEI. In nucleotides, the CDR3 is TGTGCCAGCATGCGGGGCGGGGGCACAGATACGCAGTATTTT. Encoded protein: CASMRGGGTDTQYF.

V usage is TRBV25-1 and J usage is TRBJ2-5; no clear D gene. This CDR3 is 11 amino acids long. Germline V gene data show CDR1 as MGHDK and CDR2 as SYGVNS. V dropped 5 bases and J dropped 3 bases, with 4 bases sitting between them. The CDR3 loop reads CASSSEETQYF. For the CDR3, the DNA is TGTGCCAGCAGTTCCGAAGAGACCCAGTACTTC. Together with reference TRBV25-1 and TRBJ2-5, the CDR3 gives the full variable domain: EADIYQTPRYLVIGTGKKITLECSQTMGHDKMYWYQQDPGMELHLIHYSYGVNSTEKGDLSSESTVSRIRTEHFPLTLESARPSHTSQYLCASSSEETQYFGPGTRLLVL.

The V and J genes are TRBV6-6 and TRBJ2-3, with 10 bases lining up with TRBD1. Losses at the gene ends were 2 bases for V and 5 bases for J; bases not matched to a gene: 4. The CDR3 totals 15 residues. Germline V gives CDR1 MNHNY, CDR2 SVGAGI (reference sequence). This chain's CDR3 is CASSYGQGEKDTQYF. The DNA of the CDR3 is TGTGCCAGCAGTTACGGACAGGGGGAGAAAGATACGCAGTATTTT.

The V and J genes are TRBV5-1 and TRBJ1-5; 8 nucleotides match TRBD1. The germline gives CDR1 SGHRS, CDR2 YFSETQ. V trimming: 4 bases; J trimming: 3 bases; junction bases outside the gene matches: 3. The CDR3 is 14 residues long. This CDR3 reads CASSQGQDNQPQHF. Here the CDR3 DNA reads TGCGCCAGCAGCCAGGGACAGGACAATCAGCCCCAGCATTTT.

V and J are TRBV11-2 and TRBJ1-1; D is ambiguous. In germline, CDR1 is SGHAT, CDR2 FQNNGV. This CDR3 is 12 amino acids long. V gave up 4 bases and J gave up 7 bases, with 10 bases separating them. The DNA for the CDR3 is TGTGCCAGCAGCTCCCCGCCGAGTGAAGCTTTCTTT. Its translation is CASSSPPSEAFF.

The CDR3 loop is CASSVQGPIEEQYF. The CDR3 coding sequence is TGTGCCAGCAGTGTACAGGGGCCCATAGAAGAGCAGTACTTC. The genes are TRBV2 and TRBJ2-7; the match to TRBD1 covers 7 bases. Germline CDR1 SNHLY, CDR2 FYNNEI. The CDR3 length is 14 residues. V shed 4 bases, J shed 7 bases, and the junction held 10 bases outside the gene matches. Based on the CDR3 plus reference TRBV2 and TRBJ2-7, the full variable domain is EPEVTQTPSHQVTQMGQEVILRCVPISNHLYFYWYRQILGQKVEFLVSFYNNEISEKSEIFDDQFSVERPDGSNFTLKIRSTKLEDSAMYFCASSVQGPIEEQYFGPGTRLTVT.

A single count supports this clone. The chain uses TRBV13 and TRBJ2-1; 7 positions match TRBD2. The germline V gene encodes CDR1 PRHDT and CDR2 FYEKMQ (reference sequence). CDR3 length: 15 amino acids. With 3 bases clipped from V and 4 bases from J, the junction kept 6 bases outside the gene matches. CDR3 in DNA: TGTGCCAGCAGCTTCGGGACTATCCTATACAATGAGCAGTTCTTC. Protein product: CASSFGTILYNEQFF.

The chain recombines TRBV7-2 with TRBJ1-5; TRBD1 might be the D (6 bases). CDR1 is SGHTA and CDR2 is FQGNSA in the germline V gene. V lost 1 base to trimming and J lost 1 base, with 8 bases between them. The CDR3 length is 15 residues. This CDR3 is CASSLGTASNQPQHF. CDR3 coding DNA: TGTGCCAGCAGCTTAGGGACAGCGAGCAATCAGCCCCAGCATTTT.

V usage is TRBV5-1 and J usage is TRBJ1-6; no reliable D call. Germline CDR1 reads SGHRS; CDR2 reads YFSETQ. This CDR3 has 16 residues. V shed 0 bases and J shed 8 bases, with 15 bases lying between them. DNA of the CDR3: TGCGCCAGCAGCTTGGACACAACCCCCGGGGATTCACCCCTCCACTTT. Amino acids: CASSLDTTPGDSPLHF.

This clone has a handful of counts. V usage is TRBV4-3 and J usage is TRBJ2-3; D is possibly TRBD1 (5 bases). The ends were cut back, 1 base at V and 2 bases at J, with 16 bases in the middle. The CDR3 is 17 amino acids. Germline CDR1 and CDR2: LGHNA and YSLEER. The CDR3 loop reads CASSQGVWGTITDTQYF. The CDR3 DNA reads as TGCGCCAGCAGCCAAGGTGTGTGGGGCACAATCACAGATACGCAGTATTTT.

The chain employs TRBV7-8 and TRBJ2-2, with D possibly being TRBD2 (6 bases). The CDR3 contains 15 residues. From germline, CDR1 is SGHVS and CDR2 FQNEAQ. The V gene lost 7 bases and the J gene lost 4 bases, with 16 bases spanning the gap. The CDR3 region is CASKLASFLTGELFF. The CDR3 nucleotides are TGTGCCAGCAAGCTAGCGTCTTTCCTCACCGGGGAGCTGTTTTTT.

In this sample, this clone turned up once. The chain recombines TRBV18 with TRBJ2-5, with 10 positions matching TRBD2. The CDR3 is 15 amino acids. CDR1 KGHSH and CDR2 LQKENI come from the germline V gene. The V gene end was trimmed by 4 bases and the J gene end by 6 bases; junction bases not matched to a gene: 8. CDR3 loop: CASSLGLAELQTQYF. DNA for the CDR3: TGTGCCAGCTCACTCGGACTAGCGGAACTACAGACCCAGTACTTC. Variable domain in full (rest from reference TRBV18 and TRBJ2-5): NAGVMQNPRHLVRRRGQEARLRCSPMKGHSHVYWYRQLPEEGLKFMVYLQKENIIDESGMPKERFSAEFPKEGPSILRIQQVVRGDSAAYFCASSLGLAELQTQYFGPGTRLLVL.

DNA of the CDR3: TGTGCCAGTAGCAGGACAGCGTACTACGAGCAGTACTTC. Its translation is CASSRTAYYEQYF. The rearrangement links TRBV19 to TRBJ2-7; weak D call: TRBD1 (6 bases). V dropped 6 bases and J dropped 3 bases, with 12 bases sitting between them. The germline CDR1 and CDR2 sequences are LNHDA and SQIVND (reference sequence). This CDR3 is 13 amino acids long.

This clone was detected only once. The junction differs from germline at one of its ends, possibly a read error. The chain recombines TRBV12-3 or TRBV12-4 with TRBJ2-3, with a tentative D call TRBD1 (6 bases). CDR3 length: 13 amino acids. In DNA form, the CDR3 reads TGTGCCAGCAGATTAGGGGGAGCAGATACGCAGTATTTT. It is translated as CASRLGGADTQYF.

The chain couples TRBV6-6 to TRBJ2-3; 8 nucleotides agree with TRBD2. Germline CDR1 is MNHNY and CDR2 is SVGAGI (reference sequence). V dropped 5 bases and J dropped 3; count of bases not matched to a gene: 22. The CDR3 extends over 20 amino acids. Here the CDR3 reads CASSPKSNRLAGVETDTQYF. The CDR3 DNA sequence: TGTGCCAGCAGTCCTAAGTCGAATCGGCTAGCGGGCGTTGAGACAGATACGCAGTATTTT.

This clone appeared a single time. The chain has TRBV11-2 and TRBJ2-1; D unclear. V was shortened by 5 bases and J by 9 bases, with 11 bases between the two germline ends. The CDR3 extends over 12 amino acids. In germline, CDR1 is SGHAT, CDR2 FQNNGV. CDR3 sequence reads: CASSPTYSEQFF. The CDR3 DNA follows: TGTGCCAGCAGCCCCACGTATAGTGAGCAGTTCTTC.

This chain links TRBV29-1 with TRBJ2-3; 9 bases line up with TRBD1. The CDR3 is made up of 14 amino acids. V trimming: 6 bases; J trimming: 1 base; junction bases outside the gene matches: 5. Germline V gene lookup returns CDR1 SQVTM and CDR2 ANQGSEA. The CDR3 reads CSVQRTGGTDTQYF. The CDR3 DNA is TGCAGCGTACAAAGGACAGGGGGCACAGATACGCAGTATTTT.

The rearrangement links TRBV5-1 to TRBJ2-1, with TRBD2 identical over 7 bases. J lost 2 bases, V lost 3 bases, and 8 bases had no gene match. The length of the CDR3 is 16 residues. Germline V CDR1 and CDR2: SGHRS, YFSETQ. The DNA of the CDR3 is TGCGCCAGCAGCTCCTGGGGGGGAATCACCTACAATGAGCAGTTCTTC. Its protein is CASSSWGGITYNEQFF.

The CDR3 DNA is TGTGCCAGCAGCATGGGACTAGACTCCTACAATGAGCAGTTCTTC. Its protein product is CASSMGLDSYNEQFF. The rearrangement links TRBV7-8 to TRBJ2-1, with 8 bases aligning to TRBD2. Germline CDR1 and CDR2: SGHVS and FQNEAQ. The CDR3 extends over 15 amino acids. V was clipped by 5 bases and J by 0 bases; unmatched bases: 3.

CDR3 amino acids: CASSAFDRAAYGYTF. CDR3 DNA sequence: TGTGCCAGCAGCGCATTCGACAGGGCGGCCTATGGCTACACCTTC. The V and J genes are TRBV11-2 and TRBJ1-2; 7 bases align to TRBD1. CDR1 is SGHAT and CDR2 is FQNNGV in the germline V gene. J lost 4 bases, V lost 5 bases, and 10 bases had no gene match. CDR3 size: 15 residues.

The CDR3 coding sequence is TGTGCCAGCAGTTACACACGGACTAGCGGGTCCTACGAGCAGTACTTC. Translating it yields CASSYTRTSGSYEQYF. The V call is TRBV6-6, the J call TRBJ2-7, with 11 bases matching TRBD2. Germline V gives CDR1 MNHNY, CDR2 SVGAGI (reference sequence). CDR3 length: 16 residues. V trimming: 2 bases; J trimming: 1 base; junction bases outside the gene matches: 4.

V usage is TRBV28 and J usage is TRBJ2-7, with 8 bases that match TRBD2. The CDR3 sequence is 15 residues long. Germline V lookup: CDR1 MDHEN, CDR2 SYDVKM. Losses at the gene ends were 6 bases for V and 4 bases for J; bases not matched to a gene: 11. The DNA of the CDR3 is TGTGCCAGCAGCCCCAATGGACTAGCTAGGTACGAGCAGTACTTC. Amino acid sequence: CASSPNGLARYEQYF.

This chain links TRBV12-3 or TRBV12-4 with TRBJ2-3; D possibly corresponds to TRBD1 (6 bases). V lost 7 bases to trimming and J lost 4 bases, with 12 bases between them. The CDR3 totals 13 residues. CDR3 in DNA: TGTGCCAGCAATTCAGGGGTCCCAGATACGCAGTATTTT. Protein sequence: CASNSGVPDTQYF.

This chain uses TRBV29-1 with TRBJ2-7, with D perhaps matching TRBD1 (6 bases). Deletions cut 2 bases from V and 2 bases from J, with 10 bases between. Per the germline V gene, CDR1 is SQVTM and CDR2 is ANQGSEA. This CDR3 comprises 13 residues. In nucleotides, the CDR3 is TGCAGCGTTGAAAAGGACAGAACCTACGAGCAGTACTTC. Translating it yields CSVEKDRTYEQYF.

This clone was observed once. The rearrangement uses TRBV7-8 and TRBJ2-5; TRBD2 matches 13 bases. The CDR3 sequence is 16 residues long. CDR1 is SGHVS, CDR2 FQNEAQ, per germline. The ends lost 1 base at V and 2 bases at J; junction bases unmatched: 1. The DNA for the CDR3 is TGTGCCAGCAGCTTAGGACTAGCGGGAGGTCAAGAGACCCAGTACTTC. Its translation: CASSLGLAGGQETQYF.

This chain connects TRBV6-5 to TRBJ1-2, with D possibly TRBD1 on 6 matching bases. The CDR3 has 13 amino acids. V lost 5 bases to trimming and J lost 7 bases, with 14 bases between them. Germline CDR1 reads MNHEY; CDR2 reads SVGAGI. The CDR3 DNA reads TGTGCCAGCAGTCCCGACAGGTCGGCTGGCTACACCTTC. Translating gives CASSPDRSAGYTF.

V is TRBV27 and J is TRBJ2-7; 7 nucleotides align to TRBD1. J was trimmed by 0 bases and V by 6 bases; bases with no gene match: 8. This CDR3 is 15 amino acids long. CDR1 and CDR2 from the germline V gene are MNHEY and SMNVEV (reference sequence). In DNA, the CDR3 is TGTGCCAGCAGGCTGAAAGCAGGGGGCTCCTACGAGCAGTACTTC. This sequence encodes CASRLKAGGSYEQYF.